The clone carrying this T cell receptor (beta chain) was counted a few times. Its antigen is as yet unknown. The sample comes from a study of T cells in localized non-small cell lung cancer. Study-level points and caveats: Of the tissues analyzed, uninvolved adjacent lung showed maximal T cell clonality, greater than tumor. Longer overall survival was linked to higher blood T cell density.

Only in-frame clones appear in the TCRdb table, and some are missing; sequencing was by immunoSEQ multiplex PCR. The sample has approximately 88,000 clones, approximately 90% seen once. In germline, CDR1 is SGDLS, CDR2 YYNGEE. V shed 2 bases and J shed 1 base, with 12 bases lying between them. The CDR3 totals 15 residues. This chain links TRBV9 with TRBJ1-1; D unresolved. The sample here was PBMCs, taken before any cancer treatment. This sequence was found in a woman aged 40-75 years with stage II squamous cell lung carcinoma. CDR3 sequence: CASSVAAVGNTEAFF. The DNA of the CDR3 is TGTGCCAGCAGCGTGGCAGCGGTGGGGAACACTGAAGCTTTCTTT.